This T cell receptor (beta chain) came from a study of T cell repertoires in cytomegalovirus infection. This CDR3 has 18 residues. Looked up from germline, CDR1 is SGHTA and CDR2 is FQGNSA. V was cut by 3 bases and J by 4 bases, with 23 bases left in between. In regard to this clonotype: Its antigen is as yet unknown.

Each CDR3 protein gets one entry after TCRdb re-called the reads with MiXCR. Of nearly 700,000 distinct CDR3 sequences listed, roughly 33% are singletons. The source was cultured PBMCs, collected from culture after CMV antigen stimulation. V is TRBV7-2 and J is TRBJ2-3; D unclear. The TCR was taken from a human donor in good health (CMV status not recorded). Some clones in this sample may be carry-over from other donors' samples. The CDR3 sequence is CASSFLLIGIELADTQYF. CDR3 DNA sequence: TGTGCCAGCAGCTTCCTGTTGATCGGAATCGAGTTGGCAGATACGCAGTATTTT.